Shown below are 21 T cell receptor beta chains from a single sample sequenced in a study of blood T cell repertoires in COVID-19. Profiled with immunoSEQ multiplex PCR; TCRdb holds only in-frame clones, not every one. The table records a few hundred thousand clones, about 85% of them present only once. The source material was PBMCs or T cells enriched from blood (not recorded which). These receptors originate from a woman aged 25 to 39 who had recovered from COVID-19.

The CDR3 protein is CASMVRHSAYNEQFF. In nucleotides, the CDR3 is TGTGCCAGTATGGTGAGGCATTCGGCCTACAATGAGCAGTTCTTC. The J gene is TRBJ2-1, the V gene TRBV19; D is unresolved. CDR1 LNHDA and CDR2 SQIVND come from the germline V gene (reference sequence). The V end was cut by 7 bases, the J end by 2 bases, with 15 bases between. The CDR3 covers 15 residues. Full variable domain (rest looked up from reference TRBV19 and TRBJ2-1): DGGITQSPKYLFRKEGQNVTLSCEQNLNHDAMYWYRQDPGQGLRLIYYSQIVNDFQKGDIAEGYSVSREKKESFPLTVTSAQKNPTAFYLCASMVRHSAYNEQFFGPGTRLTVL.

The CDR3 protein is CASSILVRTAKEDYGYTF. Here the CDR3 DNA reads TGTGCCAGTAGTATCTTAGTGAGGACAGCTAAGGAGGATTATGGCTACACCTTC. This chain uses TRBV19 with TRBJ1-2; the D gene is possibly TRBD1 (6 bases). The germline V gene encodes CDR1 LNHDA and CDR2 SQIVND (reference sequence). The CDR3 is 18 amino acids. V shed 3 bases and J shed 5 bases, with 25 bases lying between them.

The V gene is TRBV9, the J gene TRBJ1-5; 7 positions match TRBD1. CDR3 length: 14 amino acids. Germline CDR1 reads SGDLS; CDR2 reads YYNGEE. V trimming: 3 bases; J trimming: 5 bases; junction bases outside the gene matches: 5. The CDR3 DNA reads as TGTGCCAGCAGCGCACAGGGGAAATATCAGCCCCAGCATTTT. Translation gives CASSAQGKYQPQHF.

This chain joins TRBV9 and TRBJ2-1; TRBD1 might be the D (5 bases). Germline V lookup: CDR1 SGDLS, CDR2 YYNGEE. V was shortened by 0 bases and J by 3 bases, with 13 bases between the two germline ends. The CDR3 runs to 16 residues. Here the CDR3 DNA reads TGTGCCAGCAGCGTAGACACAGGTTTTGGCTACAATGAGCAGTTCTTC. Its translation is CASSVDTGFGYNEQFF.

This clone was counted once. The chain joins TRBV6-1 to TRBJ2-1, with 12 bases aligning to TRBD2. Trimming took 3 bases from V and 9 from J; bases not matched to a gene: 6. This CDR3 is built from 15 residues. Germline V gene sequence: CDR1 MNHNS, CDR2 SASEGT. The CDR3 protein is CASSETSGGRGEQFF. The CDR3 DNA sequence: TGTGCCAGCAGTGAGACTAGCGGGGGACGGGGTGAGCAGTTCTTC.

The J gene is TRBJ1-1, the V gene TRBV7-3; TRBD1 agrees at 9 bases. This CDR3 has 14 amino acids. The V segment lost 5 bases and the J segment 4 bases; nucleotides outside the gene matches: 5. Germline V gene data show CDR1 as SGHTA and CDR2 as FQGTGA. The CDR3 bases are TGTGCCAGCAGCCCAACACAGGGGGCCACTGAAGCTTTCTTT. Amino acids: CASSPTQGATEAFF.

This clone occurred once. The CDR3 region has the DNA TGTGCCAGCAGCCAGACAGGGTCCTACAATGAGCAGTTCTTC. This encodes CASSQTGSYNEQFF. The rearrangement links TRBV7-9 to TRBJ2-1; 7 nucleotides agree with TRBD1. This CDR3 spans 14 amino acids. Germline CDR1 SEHNR, CDR2 FQNEAQ (reference sequence). Trimming at V came to 5 bases and at J to 1 base, leaving 2 bases not matched to a gene. Full variable domain (outside the CDR3, taken from reference TRBV7-9 and TRBJ2-1): DTGVSQNPRHKITKRGQNVTFRCDPISEHNRLYWYRQTLGQGPEFLTYFQNEAQLEKSRLLSDRFSAERPKGSFSTLEIQRTEQGDSAMYLCASSQTGSYNEQFFGPGTRLTVL.

The V call is TRBV4-1, the J call TRBJ1-1; D not resolved. The CDR3 runs 16 residues. V lost 0 bases and J 1 base, leaving 12 bases between the germline ends. The germline gives CDR1 MGHRA, CDR2 YSYEKL. The CDR3, as DNA: TGCGCCAGCAGCCAAGAGATCGGCGGAGCGAACACTGAAGCTTTCTTT. Amino acids: CASSQEIGGANTEAFF.

The gene calls are TRBV10-3 and TRBJ2-3, with 7 bases identical to TRBD2. The CDR3 runs 15 residues. Germline CDR1 ENHRY, CDR2 SYGVKD. The V and J ends lost 2 bases and 5 bases, in that order; junction bases with no gene match: 7. DNA for the CDR3: TGTGCCATCAGTGAGAATCTAGCGGACCGAGATACGCAGTATTTT. Amino acids: CAISENLADRDTQYF.

J is TRBJ1-1 and V is TRBV23-1; possible D gene TRBD1, 6 bases. TRBV23-1 is designated an ORF whose function remains uncertain. The CDR3 runs to 13 residues. V dropped 5 bases and J dropped 1 base, with 8 bases sitting between them. This CDR3 reads CASSRGKNTEAFF. The CDR3 DNA is TGCGCCAGCAGTAGGGGGAAGAACACTGAAGCTTTCTTT.

The rearrangement links TRBV6-1 to TRBJ1-3; a possible D gene is TRBD1 (5 bases). The V gene lost 3 bases and the J gene lost 7 bases, with 10 bases spanning the gap. The CDR3 spans 13 residues. Germline V CDR1 and CDR2: MNHNS, SASEGT. For the CDR3, the DNA is TGTGCCAGCAGTGATTCGGGGGAGAACACCATATATTTT. Translation: CASSDSGENTIYF.

The gene calls are TRBV18 and TRBJ2-7; TRBD1 aligns across 7 bases. CDR3 size: 14 residues. Per the germline V gene, CDR1 is KGHSH and CDR2 is LQKENI. Unmatched junction bases numbered 4, after V lost 0 bases and J lost 5 bases. The CDR3 loop reads CASSPPGQPHEQYF. The DNA of the CDR3 is TGTGCCAGCTCACCACCGGGACAGCCCCACGAGCAGTACTTC.

The gene calls are TRBV7-2 and TRBJ2-3; TRBD2 aligns across 10 bases. The CDR3 spans 19 residues. The germline gives CDR1 SGHTA, CDR2 FQGNSA. After removal of 5 bases from V and 6 bases from J, the junction contained 20 bases not matched to a gene. DNA of the CDR3: TGTGCCAGCAGCACACAACGTCCGGGACTAGCGCAAATGGGGGATACGCAGTATTTT. This sequence encodes CASSTQRPGLAQMGDTQYF.

Concerning this clone: One end of the junction is discordant with germline, which a read error may explain. The chain uses TRBV12-3 or TRBV12-4 and TRBJ1-1; D gene ambiguous. The CDR3 consists of 13 residues. The DNA of the CDR3 is TGTGCCAGCAGTCGAGAAACTAATACTGGAGCTTTCTTT. Translated, it gives CASSRETNTGAFF.

V usage is TRBV6-5 and J usage is TRBJ1-2, with D uncertain. With 6 bases removed from V and 4 bases from J, the gap between germline ends came to 12 bases. Germline CDR1 MNHEY, CDR2 SVGAGI. The CDR3 spans 13 residues. The CDR3 region has the DNA TGTGCCAGCAGCCGGACGGAGGCCTATGGCTACACCTTC. This encodes CASSRTEAYGYTF.

This rearrangement joins TRBV7-8 to TRBJ2-7; D ambiguous. CDR3 size: 12 residues. The germline V gene has CDR1 SGHVS and CDR2 FQNEAQ. The V and J ends lost 0 bases and 2 bases respectively, with 2 bases between them. The CDR3 loop is CASSLATYEQYF. The CDR3 nucleotides are TGTGCCAGCAGCTTAGCCACCTACGAGCAGTACTTC.

The chain couples TRBV18 to TRBJ2-1; 9 nucleotides agree with TRBD1. Germline loops: CDR1 KGHSH, CDR2 LQKENI. CDR3 size: 16 residues. V shed 0 bases, J shed 8 bases, and the junction held 8 bases outside the gene matches. CDR3 sequence: CASSPPGGQGGYEQFF. CDR3 DNA sequence: TGTGCCAGCTCACCACCTGGGGGACAGGGAGGTTATGAGCAGTTCTTC.

This clone has just one count. The chain has TRBV3-1 (or the pseudogene TRBV3-2) and TRBJ1-2; 10 nucleotides align to TRBD1. Germline V gene lookup returns CDR1 LGHDT and CDR2 YNNKEL (reference sequence). V lost 5 bases, J lost 2 bases, and 5 bases stayed unmatched. The CDR3 is made up of 15 amino acids. Here the CDR3 DNA reads TGTGCCAGCAGCAAGGGACAGGGGTTAAACTATGGCTACACCTTC. It codes for CASSKGQGLNYGYTF.

This chain uses TRBV30 with TRBJ1-2; TRBD1 matches 9 bases. Germline trimming cut 3 bases from V and 5 bases from J; bases unmatched to any gene: 4. Germline lookup yields CDR1 GTSNPN and CDR2 SVGIG (reference sequence). The CDR3 loop spans 13 amino acids. CDR3 DNA sequence: TGTGCCTGGAGGGGGGACAGGGAGTATGGCTACACCTTC. Amino acids: CAWRGDREYGYTF.

The chain joins TRBV4-1 to TRBJ1-6, with D possibly being TRBD1 (6 bases). V was cut by 1 base and J by 6 bases, with 10 bases left in between. The CDR3 sequence is 15 residues long. The germline V gene encodes CDR1 MGHRA and CDR2 YSYEKL. In nucleotides, the CDR3 is TGCGCCAGCAGCCAAGTGCACAGGGCTAATTCACCCCTCCACTTT. Amino acids: CASSQVHRANSPLHF.

The chain has TRBV5-1 and TRBJ1-4; weak D call: TRBD1 (6 bases). Trimming removed 5 bases at V and 8 bases at J, with 19 bases between. The CDR3 covers 15 residues. Looked up from germline, CDR1 is SGHRS and CDR2 is YFSETQ. This CDR3 is CASRPLGGGGEKLFF. CDR3 coding DNA: TGCGCCAGCAGGCCTCTTGGGGGCGGAGGAGAAAAACTGTTTTTT.